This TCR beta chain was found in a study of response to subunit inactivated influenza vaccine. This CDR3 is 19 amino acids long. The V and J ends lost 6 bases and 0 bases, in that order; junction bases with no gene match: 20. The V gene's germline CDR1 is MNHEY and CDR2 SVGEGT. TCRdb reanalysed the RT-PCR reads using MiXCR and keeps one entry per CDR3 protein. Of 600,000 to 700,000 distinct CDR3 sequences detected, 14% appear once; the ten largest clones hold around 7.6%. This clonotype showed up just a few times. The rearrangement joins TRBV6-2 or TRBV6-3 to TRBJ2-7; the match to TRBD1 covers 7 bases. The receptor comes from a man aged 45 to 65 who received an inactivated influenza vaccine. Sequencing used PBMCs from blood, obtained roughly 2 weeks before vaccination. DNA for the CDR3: TGTGCCAGCAGGACCGGGACAGCTATTTCTCTAACTCTCTCCTACGAGCAGTACTTC. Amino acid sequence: CASRTGTAISLTLSYEQYF.